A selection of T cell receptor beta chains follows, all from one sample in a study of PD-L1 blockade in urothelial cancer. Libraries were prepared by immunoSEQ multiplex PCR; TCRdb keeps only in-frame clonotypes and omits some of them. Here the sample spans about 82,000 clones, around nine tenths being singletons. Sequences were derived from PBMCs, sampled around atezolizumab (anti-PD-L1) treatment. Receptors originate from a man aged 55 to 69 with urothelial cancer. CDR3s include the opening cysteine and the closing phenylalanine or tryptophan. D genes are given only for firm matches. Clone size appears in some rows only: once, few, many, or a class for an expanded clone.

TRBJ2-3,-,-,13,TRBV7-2,TGTGCCAGCAGCCTCGGTGCCCAAGATACGCAGTATTTT,CASSLGAQDTQYF
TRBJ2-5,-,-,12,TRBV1,TGCACCAGCACCGAGGACAGGTTGACTCAGTACTTC,CTSTEDRLTQYF
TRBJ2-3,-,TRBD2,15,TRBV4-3,TGCGCCAGCAGCCATAGCGGGGGGGTTGGAGATACGCAGTATTTT,CASSHSGGVGDTQYF
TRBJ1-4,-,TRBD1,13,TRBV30,TGTGCCTGGAGTGTACAGGGGAATGAAAAACTGTTTTTT,CAWSVQGNEKLFF
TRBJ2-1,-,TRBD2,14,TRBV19,TGTGCCAGTAGTATGGGATCTCTAGCGGGTTTCCAGTTCTTC,CASSMGSLAGFQFF
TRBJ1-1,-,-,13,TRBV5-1,TGCGCCAGCAGAGAGGCCCCGAACACTGAAGCTTTCTTT,CASREAPNTEAFF
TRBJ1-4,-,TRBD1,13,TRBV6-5,TGTGCCAGCAGTAGGACAGGGGCCGAAAAACTGTTTTTT,CASSRTGAEKLFF
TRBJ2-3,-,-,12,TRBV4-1,TGCGCCAGCAGCGCTCGACTAGATACGCAGTATTTT,CASSARLDTQYF
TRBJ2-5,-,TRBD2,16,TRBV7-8,TGTGCCAGCAGCTTAGCGACTAGCAGTAGTCGGGAGACCCAGTACTTC,CASSLATSSSRETQYF
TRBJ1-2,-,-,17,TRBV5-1,TGCGCCAGCAGCTCGGGTATCTGGAGGGGCGACAACTATGGCTACACCTTC,CASSSGIWRGDNYGYTF
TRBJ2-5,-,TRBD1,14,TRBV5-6,TGTGCCAGCAGCTTGTACAGGGGGTCGGAGACCCAGTACTTC,CASSLYRGSETQYF
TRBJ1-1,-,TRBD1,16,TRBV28,TGTGCCAGCCTCGACCGGGACAGGGCACAACACACTGAAGCTTTCTTT,CASLDRDRAQHTEAFF
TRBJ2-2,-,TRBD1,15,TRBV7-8,TGTGCCAGCAGCTTACACAGGGGGCCCACCGGGGAGCTGTTTTTT,CASSLHRGPTGELFF
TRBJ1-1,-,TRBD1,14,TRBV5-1,TGCGCCAGCAGCTTGGTACAGGGGGACACTGAAGCTTTCTTT,CASSLVQGDTEAFF
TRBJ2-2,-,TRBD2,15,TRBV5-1,TGCGCCAGCAGCGCGCTAGCGGCCAACACCGGGGAGCTGTTTTTT,CASSALAANTGELFF
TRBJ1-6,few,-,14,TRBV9,TGTGCCAGCAGCGAAGTGGCCGGGATATCACCCCTCCACTTT,CASSEVAGISPLHF
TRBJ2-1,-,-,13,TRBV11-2,TGTGCCAGCAGCTTAGTACAGTTCAATGAGCAGTTCTTC,CASSLVQFNEQFF
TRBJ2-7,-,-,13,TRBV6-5,TGTGCCAGCGGAAGGGCGGGCACGGGGGAGCAGTACTTC,CASGRAGTGEQYF
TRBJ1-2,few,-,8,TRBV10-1,TGCGCCAGCAGTCCGGGTTACTTC,CASSPGYF
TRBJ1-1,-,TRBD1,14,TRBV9,TGTGCCAGCAGCCTAGGACAGGGGGTAACTGAAGCTTTCTTT,CASSLGQGVTEAFF
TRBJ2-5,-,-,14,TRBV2,TGTGCCAGCAGTGAAGACAGCTACCAAGAGACCCAGTACTTC,CASSEDSYQETQYF
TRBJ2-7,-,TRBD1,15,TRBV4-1,TGCGCCAGCAGCCAGCAGACAGGGGGCGCCTACGAGCAGTACTTC,CASSQQTGGAYEQYF
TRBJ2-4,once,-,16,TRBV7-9,TGTGCCAGCAGCTTAGGGGCCGAGGGTGTCAAAAACATTCAGTACTTC,CASSLGAEGVKNIQYF
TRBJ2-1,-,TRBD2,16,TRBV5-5,TGTGCCAGCAGCTTGGATTGGGCTAGCGGATACAATGAGCAGTTCTTC,CASSLDWASGYNEQFF
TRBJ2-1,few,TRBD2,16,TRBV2,TGTGCCAGCAGACGCACCGGGACTAGCGATTACAATGAGCAGTTCTTC,CASRRTGTSDYNEQFF
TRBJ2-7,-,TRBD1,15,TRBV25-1,TGTGCCAGCAGTGGAATCGGACAGGGATTACACGAGCAGTACTTC,CASSGIGQGLHEQYF
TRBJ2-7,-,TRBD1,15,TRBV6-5,TGTGCCAGCAGTCGAGGGACAGGGCCCTCCTACGAGCAGTACTTC,CASSRGTGPSYEQYF
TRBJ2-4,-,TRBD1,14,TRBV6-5,TGTGCCAGCAGGAACGGACAGGGAAGAAACATTCAGTACTTC,CASRNGQGRNIQYF
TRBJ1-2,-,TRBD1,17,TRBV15,TGTGCCACCAGCCCAGGGGACAGGGGGCAGAGGGACTATGGCTACACCTTC,CATSPGDRGQRDYGYTF
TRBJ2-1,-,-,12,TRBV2,TGTGCCAGCAGTGAAGTCGGTACTGAGCAGTTCTTC,CASSEVGTEQFF
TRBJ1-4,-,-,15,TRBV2,TGTGCCAGCAGTGATCGAAGGGACAATAACGAAAAACTGTTTTTT,CASSDRRDNNEKLFF
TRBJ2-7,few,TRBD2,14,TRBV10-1,TGCGCCAGCAGTGCCGGGACTAGAACGAACGAGCAGTACTTC,CASSAGTRTNEQYF
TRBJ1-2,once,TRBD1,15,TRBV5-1,TGCGCCAGCTCCGAGGACAGGGGCGGAAGCTATGGCTACACCTTC,CASSEDRGGSYGYTF
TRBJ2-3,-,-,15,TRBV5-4,TGTGCCAGCAGGCGCTCGGGAGAGAGCACAGATACGCAGTATTTT,CASRRSGESTDTQYF
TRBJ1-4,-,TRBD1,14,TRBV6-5,TGTGCCAGCAGAGGCGGGACAGGGCTCGAAAAACTGTTTTTT,CASRGGTGLEKLFF
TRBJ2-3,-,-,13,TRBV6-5,TGTGCCATCTACGGGGGTGGCACAGATACGCAGTATTTT,CAIYGGGTDTQYF
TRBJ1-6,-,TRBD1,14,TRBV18,TGTGCCAGCTCATGGGACAGGGGAGGTTCACCCCTCCACTTT,CASSWDRGGSPLHF
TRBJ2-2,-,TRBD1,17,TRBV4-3,TGCGCCAGCAGCCAACAATGGGCGGACAGGGACACCGGGGAGCTGTTTTTT,CASSQQWADRDTGELFF
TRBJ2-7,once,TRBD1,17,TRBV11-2,TGTGCCAGCAGCTTAGTTTTGGGTGGGGACAGCTTCTACGAGCAGTACTTC,CASSLVLGGDSFYEQYF
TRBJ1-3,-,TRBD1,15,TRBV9,TGTGCCAGCAGCGTGGGACAGGGTTCTGGAAACACCATATATTTT,CASSVGQGSGNTIYF
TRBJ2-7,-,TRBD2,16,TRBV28,TGTGCCAGAAAGTTTCTAGCGGGAGGCCGGGGGGACGAGCAGTACTTC,CARKFLAGGRGDEQYF
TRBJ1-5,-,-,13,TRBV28,TGTGCCAGCAGTTTAACGGGTAATCAGCCCCAGCATTTT,CASSLTGNQPQHF
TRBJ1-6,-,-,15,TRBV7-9,TGTGCCAGCAGCTCAGTAGAGACTGGAGGATCACCCCTCCACTTT,CASSSVETGGSPLHF
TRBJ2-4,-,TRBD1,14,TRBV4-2,TGTGCCAGCAGCCAAGCGACAGGGGCTGACATTCAGTACTTC,CASSQATGADIQYF
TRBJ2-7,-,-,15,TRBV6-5,TGTGCCAGCAGTTTCGGGATCGTAGCTTCCACCGAGCAGTACTTC,CASSFGIVASTEQYF
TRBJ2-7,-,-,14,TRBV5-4,TGTGCCAGCAGCCCCGGCGGAGTTTCCTTCGAGCAGTACTTC,CASSPGGVSFEQYF
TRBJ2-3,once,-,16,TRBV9,TGTGCCAGCAGCGTAGCCGCACTTCTTGGCACAGATACGCAGTATTTT,CASSVAALLGTDTQYF
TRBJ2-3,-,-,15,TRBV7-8,TGTGCCAGCAGCTTACGGGTTTACGGCACAGATACGCAGTATTTT,CASSLRVYGTDTQYF
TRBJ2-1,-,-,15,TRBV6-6,TGTGCCAGCAGTCCCCTCAGCGGAAGCAATGGTGAGCAGTTCTTC,CASSPLSGSNGEQFF
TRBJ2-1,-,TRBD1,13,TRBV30,TGTGCCTGGGAGGGACAGGGGGTCAATGAGCAGTTCTTC,CAWEGQGVNEQFF
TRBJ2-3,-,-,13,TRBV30,TGTGCCTGCGCACAGAAAAGCACAGATACGCAGTATTTT,CACAQKSTDTQYF
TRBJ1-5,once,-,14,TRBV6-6,TGTGCCAGCAGAGACGGGGTGAGCAATCAGCCCCAGCATTTT,CASRDGVSNQPQHF
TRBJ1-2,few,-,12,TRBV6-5,TGTGCCAGTTCTAGGGGCGACTATGGCTACACCTTC,CASSRGDYGYTF
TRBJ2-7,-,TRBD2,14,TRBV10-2,TGCGCCAGCAGGGCGGGGGGGGCCGCCTACGAGCAGTACTTC,CASRAGGAAYEQYF
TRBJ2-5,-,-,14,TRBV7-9,TGTGCCAGCAGCCCAGGACAGCTCCAAGAGACCCAGTACTTC,CASSPGQLQETQYF